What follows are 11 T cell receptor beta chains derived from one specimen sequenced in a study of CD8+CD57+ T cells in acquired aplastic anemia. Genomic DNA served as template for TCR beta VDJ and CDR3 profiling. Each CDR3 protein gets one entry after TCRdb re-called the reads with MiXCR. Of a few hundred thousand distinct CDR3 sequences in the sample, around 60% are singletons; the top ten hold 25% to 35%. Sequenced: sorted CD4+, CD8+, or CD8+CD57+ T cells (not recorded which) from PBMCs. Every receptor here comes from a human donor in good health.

The CDR3 bases are TGTGCCAGTAGTATAGTCGGACTTAACGACCAGCCCCAGCATTTT. Residues: CASSIVGLNDQPQHF. The rearrangement joins TRBV19 to TRBJ1-5; D gene unclear. The length of the CDR3 is 15 residues. V was shortened by 1 base and J by 7 bases, with 14 bases between the two germline ends. Per the germline V gene, CDR1 is LNHDA and CDR2 is SQIVND (reference sequence). The variable domain in full, with the rest retrieved from reference TRBV19 and TRBJ1-5, is DGGITQSPKYLFRKEGQNVTLSCEQNLNHDAMYWYRQDPGQGLRLIYYSQIVNDFQKGDIAEGYSVSREKKESFPLTVTSAQKNPTAFYLCASSIVGLNDQPQHFGDGTRLSIL.

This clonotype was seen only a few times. In DNA form, the CDR3 reads TGTGCCAGCAGTGAAGCTCAGTGGAACAGGGGCCAAGAGACCCAGTACTTC. Protein sequence: CASSEAQWNRGQETQYF. J is TRBJ2-5 and V is TRBV25-1; TRBD1 matches 7 bases. CDR1 and CDR2 (germline): MGHDK, SYGVNS. With V trimmed by 2 bases and J by 1 base, 10 bases remained unmatched. The CDR3 contains 17 residues. Variable domain in full (rest from reference TRBV25-1 and TRBJ2-5): EADIYQTPRYLVIGTGKKITLECSQTMGHDKMYWYQQDPGMELHLIHYSYGVNSTEKGDLSSESTVSRIRTEHFPLTLESARPSHTSQYLCASSEAQWNRGQETQYFGPGTRLLVL.

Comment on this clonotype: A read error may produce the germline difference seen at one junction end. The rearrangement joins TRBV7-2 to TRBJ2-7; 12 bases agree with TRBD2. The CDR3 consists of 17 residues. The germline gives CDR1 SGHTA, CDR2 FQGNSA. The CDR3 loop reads CASSSAGLAGLSYEQYF. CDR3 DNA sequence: TGCGCCAGCAGCTCAGCTGGACTAGCGGGACTATCCTACGAGCAGTACTTC. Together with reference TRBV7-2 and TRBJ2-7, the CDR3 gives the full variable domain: GAGVSQSPSNKVTEKGKDVELRCDPISGHTALYWYRQSLGQGLEFLIYFQGNSAPDKSGLPSDRFSAERTGGSVSTLTIQRTQQEDSAVYLCASSSAGLAGLSYEQYFGPGTRLTVT.

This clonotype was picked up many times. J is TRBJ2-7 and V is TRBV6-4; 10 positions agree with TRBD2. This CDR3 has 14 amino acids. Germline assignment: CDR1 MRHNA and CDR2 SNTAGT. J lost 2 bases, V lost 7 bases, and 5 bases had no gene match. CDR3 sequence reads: CASTLSGRAYEQYF. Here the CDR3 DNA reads TGTGCCAGCACCTTGAGCGGGAGGGCCTACGAGCAGTACTTC.

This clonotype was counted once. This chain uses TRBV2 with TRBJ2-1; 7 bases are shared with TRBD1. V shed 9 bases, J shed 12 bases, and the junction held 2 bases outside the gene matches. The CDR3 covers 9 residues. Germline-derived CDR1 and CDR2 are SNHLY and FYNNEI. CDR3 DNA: TGTGCCAGACAGGGGATGCAGTTCTTC. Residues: CARQGMQFF. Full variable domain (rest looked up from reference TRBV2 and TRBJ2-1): EPEVTQTPSHQVTQMGQEVILRCVPISNHLYFYWYRQILGQKVEFLVSFYNNEISEKSEIFDDQFSVERPDGSNFTLKIRSTKLEDSAMYFCARQGMQFFGPGTRLTVL.

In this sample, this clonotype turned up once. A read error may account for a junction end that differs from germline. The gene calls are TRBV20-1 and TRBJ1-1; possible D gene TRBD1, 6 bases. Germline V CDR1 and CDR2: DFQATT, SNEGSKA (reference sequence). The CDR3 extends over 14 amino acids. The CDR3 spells CSARDTGLGTDAFF. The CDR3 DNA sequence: TGCAGTGCTAGAGATACAGGGTTGGGCACTGACGCTTTCTTT.

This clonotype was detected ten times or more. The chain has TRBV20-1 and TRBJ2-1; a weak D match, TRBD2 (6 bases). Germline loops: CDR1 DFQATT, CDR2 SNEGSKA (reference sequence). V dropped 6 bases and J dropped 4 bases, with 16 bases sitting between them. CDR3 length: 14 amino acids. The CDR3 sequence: CSAPVAGPYNEQFF. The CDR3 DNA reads TGCAGTGCGCCGGTGGCGGGGCCGTACAATGAGCAGTTCTTC.

Written as DNA, the CDR3 is TGTGCCAGCAGCTTAGCGGGGTCGGCTGGCTACACCTTC. Translation gives CASSLAGSAGYTF. The chain links TRBV7-2 to TRBJ1-2, with D uncertain. Trimming took off 0 bases at V and 7 bases at J, with 9 bases between the two ends. This CDR3 comprises 13 residues. Germline loops: CDR1 SGHTA, CDR2 FQGNSA.

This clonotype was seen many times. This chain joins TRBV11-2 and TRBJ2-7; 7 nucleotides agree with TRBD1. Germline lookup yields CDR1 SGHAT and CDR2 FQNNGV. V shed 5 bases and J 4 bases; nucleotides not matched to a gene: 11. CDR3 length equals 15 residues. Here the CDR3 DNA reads TGTGCCAGCAGCCCGTCCCGGGACAGACTATACGAGCAGTACTTC. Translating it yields CASSPSRDRLYEQYF.

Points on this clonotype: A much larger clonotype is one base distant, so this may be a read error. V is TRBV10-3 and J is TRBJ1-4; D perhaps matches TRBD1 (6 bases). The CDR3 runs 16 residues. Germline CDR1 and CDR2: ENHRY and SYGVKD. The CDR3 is CASSYSGAMGSEKLFF. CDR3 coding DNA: TGTGCCAGCAGTTACTCAGGGGCGATGGGTAGTGAAAAACTGTTTTTT.

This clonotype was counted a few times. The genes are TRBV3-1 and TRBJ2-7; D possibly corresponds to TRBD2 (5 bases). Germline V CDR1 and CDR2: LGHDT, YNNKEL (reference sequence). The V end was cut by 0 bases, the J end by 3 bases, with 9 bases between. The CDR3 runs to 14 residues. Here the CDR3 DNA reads TGTGCCAGCAGCCAAGATCGGGGATTCTACGAGCAGTACTTC. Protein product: CASSQDRGFYEQYF.